These T cell receptor beta chains were read from a single sample in a study of human T cells and chemical hapten exposure. TCRdb reprocessed the RACE reads with MiXCR, giving one entry per CDR3 protein. The table shows 60,000 or so distinct CDR3 sequences, with roughly 9.8% occurring only once. Sample: whole blood, taken in connection with sensitization to the hapten diphenylcyclopropenone (DPC). These receptors were obtained from a middle-aged man with alopecia areata. Some clones in this sample may be carry-over from other donors' samples. The CDR3 runs from the conserved cysteine through the conserved F or W. A D gene is named only where the DNA matches it firmly. Some rows have no size entry. The others give once, few or many, or a class for an expanded clone.

NA | many | TRBJ1-1 | TRBV20-1 | CSARGLGGTEAFF | TGCAGTGCTAGAGGGCTAGGGGGCACTGAAGCTTTCTTT
TRBD2 | few | TRBJ2-1 | TRBV7-7 | CASSHLPLAGVSYNEQFF | TGTGCCAGCAGCCACCTCCCTCTAGCGGGAGTATCCTACAATGAGCAGTTCTTC
NA | many | TRBJ1-1 | TRBV18 | CASSERGYTEAFF | TGTGCCAGCTCAGAAAGAGGTTACACTGAAGCTTTCTTT
NA | NA | TRBJ1-3 | TRBV29-1 | CSVFGTNSGNTIYF | TGCAGCGTTTTTGGGACCAACTCTGGAAACACCATATATTTT
TRBD2 | NA | TRBJ2-5 | TRBV5-1 | CASSFGTIQETQYF | TGCGCCAGCAGCTTCGGGACTATCCAAGAGACCCAGTACTTC
NA | many | TRBJ2-1 | TRBV10-2 | CATGRDRGYGGEQFF | TGCGCCACCGGCCGGGACCGAGGTTATGGGGGTGAGCAGTTCTTC
NA | many | TRBJ2-7 | TRBV12-3/TRBV12-4 | CASSLAGRSYEQYF | TGTGCCAGCAGTTTAGCCGGACGCTCCTACGAGCAGTACTTC
NA | NA | TRBJ1-5 | TRBV19 | CASSIMPSNQPQHF | TGTGCCAGTAGTATCATGCCAAGCAATCAGCCCCAGCATTTT
NA | many | TRBJ2-7 | TRBV2 | CASRERGDYEQYF | TGTGCCAGCAGGGAAAGAGGAGACTACGAGCAGTACTTC
TRBD1 | many | TRBJ1-5 | TRBV20-1 | CSASNRGGNQPQHF | TGCAGTGCTAGTAACAGGGGGGGCAATCAGCCCCAGCATTTT
TRBD2 | NA | TRBJ2-1 | TRBV7-3 | CASSVLAGGPGNEQFF | TGTGCCAGCAGCGTACTAGCGGGAGGGCCGGGGAATGAGCAGTTCTTC
TRBD1 | NA | TRBJ1-1 | TRBV3-1 | CASSPGTGPLNTEAFF | TGTGCCAGCAGTCCCGGGACAGGTCCACTGAACACTGAAGCTTTCTTT
TRBD1 | many | TRBJ1-5 | TRBV2 | CASRRGQGQEQPQHF | TGTGCCAGCAGGAGGGGACAGGGACAGGAGCAGCCCCAGCATTTT
NA | few | TRBJ1-6 | TRBV3-1 | CASSSGSNNSPLHF | TGTGCCAGCAGCTCAGGCAGCAATAATTCACCCCTCCACTTT
NA | many | TRBJ2-1 | TRBV5-4 | CASSFGPGPNEQFF | TGTGCCAGCAGCTTCGGTCCCGGCCCAAATGAGCAGTTCTTC
NA | many | TRBJ2-6 | TRBV24-1 | CATSDLPGSSGANVLTF | TGTGCCACCAGTGATTTGCCAGGGAGCTCTGGGGCCAACGTCCTGACTTTC
TRBD2 | many | TRBJ2-2 | TRBV11-2 | CASSSRTGAGDTGELFF | TGTGCCAGCAGCTCCCGGACGGGTGCGGGGGACACCGGGGAGCTGTTTTTT
TRBD1 | once | TRBJ1-6 | TRBV9 | CASTRDSSNSPLHF | TGTGCCAGCACCCGGGACAGTTCTAATTCACCCCTCCACTTT
NA | many | TRBJ1-1 | TRBV28 | CASSPPQSNTEAFF | TGTGCCAGCAGTCCGCCCCAAAGCAACACTGAAGCTTTCTTT
TRBD1 | NA | TRBJ1-4 | TRBV20-1 | CSVPGQAREKLFF | TGCAGTGTTCCGGGACAGGCCCGTGAAAAACTGTTTTTT
NA | NA | TRBJ2-5 | TRBV12-3/TRBV12-4 | CASTGNGAQYF | TGTGCCAGCACAGGGAACGGCGCCCAGTACTTC
NA | NA | TRBJ2-1 | TRBV28 | CASMGWLEGSYNEQFF | TGTGCCAGCATGGGATGGCTAGAGGGTTCCTACAATGAGCAGTTCTTC
TRBD1 | many | TRBJ1-2 | TRBV20-1 | CSARGQAGRYGYTF | TGCAGTGCTAGGGGACAGGCTGGCCGGTATGGCTACACCTTC
NA | few | TRBJ2-4 | TRBV11-2 | CASSLDGGLLAKNIQYF | TGTGCCAGCAGCTTAGATGGGGGGTTACTCGCCAAAAACATTCAGTACTTC
NA | many | TRBJ2-2 | TRBV2 | CASSEAYTTGELFF | TGTGCCAGCAGTGAAGCATACACCACCGGGGAGCTGTTTTTT
TRBD1 | many | TRBJ2-7 | TRBV5-1 | CASSLRDSLYEQYF | TGCGCCAGCAGCTTGAGGGACAGTCTCTACGAGCAGTACTTC
TRBD1 | few | TRBJ2-7 | TRBV3-1 | CASSQDQGALREQYF | TGTGCCAGCAGCCAAGACCAGGGGGCTCTACGCGAGCAGTACTTC
TRBD2 | many | TRBJ2-1 | TRBV20-1 | CSPVRTSGRWQFF | TGCAGTCCCGTTCGGACTAGCGGGAGATGGCAGTTCTTC
NA | many | TRBJ1-1 | TRBV12-3/TRBV12-4 | CASSMTVTEAFF | TGTGCCAGCAGTATGACAGTCACTGAAGCTTTCTTT
NA | NA | TRBJ1-2 | TRBV28 | CASSPALGYGYTF | TGTGCCAGCAGTCCCGCGCTCGGCTATGGCTACACCTTC
NA | many | TRBJ2-2 | TRBV12-3/TRBV12-4 | CASSPRTQTGELFF | TGTGCCAGCAGTCCTAGGACTCAGACCGGGGAGCTGTTTTTT
TRBD1 | many | TRBJ1-5 | TRBV5-5 | CASSLQGAKQPQHF | TGTGCCAGCAGTCTACAGGGGGCGAAGCAGCCCCAGCATTTT
TRBD2 | NA | TRBJ2-7 | TRBV7-2 | CASTLAVPYEQYF | TGTGCCAGCACCCTAGCGGTCCCCTACGAGCAGTACTTC
NA | many | TRBJ2-5 | TRBV18 | CASSPLSSSQETQYF | TGTGCCAGCTCCCCCTTGTCATCTAGTCAAGAGACCCAGTACTTC
NA | many | TRBJ2-7 | TRBV7-2 | CASSFRRNSYEQYF | TGTGCCAGCAGCTTTAGACGGAACTCCTACGAGCAGTACTTC
TRBD2 | few | TRBJ2-5 | TRBV6-5 | CASSYDRGGDQYF | TGTGCCAGCAGTTACGACCGGGGAGGGGACCAGTACTTC
NA | NA | TRBJ2-3 | TRBV7-8 | CASSLFHGTSTDTQYF | TGTGCCAGCAGCTTATTCCACGGGACTAGCACAGATACGCAGTATTTT
TRBD2 | few | TRBJ2-2 | TRBV5-1 | CASSKGLAGVTGELFF | TGCGCCAGCAGCAAGGGACTAGCGGGAGTCACCGGGGAGCTGTTTTTT
TRBD1 | many | TRBJ1-4 | TRBV2 | CASRPTRQGGSEKLFF | TGTGCCAGCAGACCCACCCGACAGGGGGGAAGCGAAAAACTGTTTTTT
TRBD1 | few | TRBJ1-4 | TRBV6-5 | CASRQTGAGNEKLFF | TGTGCCAGCAGACAGACAGGGGCCGGTAATGAAAAACTGTTTTTT
NA | few | TRBJ1-6 | TRBV6-1 | CGADNLDSPLHF | TGTGGGGCGGATAACCTGGATTCACCCCTCCACTTT
TRBD1 | NA | TRBJ1-1 | TRBV7-6 | CASSLNRDRYTEAFF | TGTGCCAGCAGCTTAAATCGGGACAGGTACACTGAAGCTTTCTTT
TRBD1 | many | TRBJ2-7 | TRBV9 | CASSASPTGNNYEQYF | TGTGCCAGCAGCGCCTCCCCGACAGGGAACAACTACGAGCAGTACTTC
NA | NA | TRBJ1-4 | TRBV28 | CASSPTNEKLFF | TGTGCCAGCAGTCCAACTAATGAAAAACTGTTTTTT
TRBD2 | NA | TRBJ2-1 | TRBV9 | CASSPLLADYNEQFF | TGTGCCAGCAGCCCTCTACTAGCGGACTACAATGAGCAGTTCTTC
TRBD2 | many | TRBJ2-1 | TRBV11-2 | CASSEELAEEQFF | TGTGCCAGCAGCGAGGAACTAGCGGAGGAGCAGTTCTTC
TRBD1 | NA | TRBJ1-5 | TRBV28 | CASRPTGSNQPQHF | TGTGCCAGCAGGCCGACAGGGAGCAATCAGCCCCAGCATTTT
NA | many | TRBJ1-1 | TRBV5-1 | CASSLNMAFYTEAFF | TGCGCCAGCAGCCTGAACATGGCCTTCTACACTGAAGCTTTCTTT
NA | many | TRBJ1-1 | TRBV24-1 | CATKQGPAAEAFF | TGTGCCACCAAGCAGGGACCGGCTGCTGAAGCTTTCTTT
TRBD1 | many | TRBJ1-1 | TRBV6-2/TRBV6-3 | CASTYQGVVGNTEAFF | TGTGCCAGCACTTACCAGGGGGTTGTAGGAAACACTGAAGCTTTCTTT
TRBD2 | few | TRBJ2-2 | TRBV3-1 | CASSLTPGLAITGELFF | TGTGCCAGCAGTCTTACTCCGGGACTAGCTATCACCGGGGAGCTGTTTTTT
NA | NA | TRBJ2-3 | TRBV3-1 | CASSQGRSDLVTQYF | TGTGCCAGCAGCCAAGGGAGGAGCGACCTGGTAACGCAGTATTTT
NA | few | TRBJ2-1 | TRBV10-1 | CASSEEAARDEQFF | TGCGCCAGCAGTGAGGAGGCGGCCCGGGACGAGCAGTTCTTC